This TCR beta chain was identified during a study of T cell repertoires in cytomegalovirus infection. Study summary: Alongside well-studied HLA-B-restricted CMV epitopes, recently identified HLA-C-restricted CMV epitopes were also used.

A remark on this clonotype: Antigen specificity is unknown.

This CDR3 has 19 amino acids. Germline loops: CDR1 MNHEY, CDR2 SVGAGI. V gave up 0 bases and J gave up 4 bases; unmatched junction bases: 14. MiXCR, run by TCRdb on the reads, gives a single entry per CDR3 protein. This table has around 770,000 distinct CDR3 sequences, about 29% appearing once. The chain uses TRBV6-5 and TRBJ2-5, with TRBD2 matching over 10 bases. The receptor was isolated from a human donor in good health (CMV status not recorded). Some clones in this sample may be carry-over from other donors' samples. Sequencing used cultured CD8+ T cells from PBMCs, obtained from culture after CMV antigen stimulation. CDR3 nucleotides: TGTGCCAGCAGTTACTCGATGTCGGCTAGCGGGGGTGTGGGAGAGACCCAGTACTTC. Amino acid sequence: CASSYSMSASGGVGETQYF.